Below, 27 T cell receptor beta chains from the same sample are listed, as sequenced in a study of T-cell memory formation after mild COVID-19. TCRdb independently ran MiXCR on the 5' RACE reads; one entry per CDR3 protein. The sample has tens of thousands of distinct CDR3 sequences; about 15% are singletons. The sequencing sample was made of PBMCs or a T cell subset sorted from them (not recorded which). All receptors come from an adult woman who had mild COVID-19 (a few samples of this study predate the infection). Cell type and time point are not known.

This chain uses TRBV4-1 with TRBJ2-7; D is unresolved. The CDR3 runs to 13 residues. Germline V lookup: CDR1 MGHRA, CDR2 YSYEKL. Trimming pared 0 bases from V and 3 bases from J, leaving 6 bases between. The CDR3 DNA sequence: TGCGCCAGCAGCCAAGAAAACGGCTACGAGCAGTACTTC. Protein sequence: CASSQENGYEQYF.

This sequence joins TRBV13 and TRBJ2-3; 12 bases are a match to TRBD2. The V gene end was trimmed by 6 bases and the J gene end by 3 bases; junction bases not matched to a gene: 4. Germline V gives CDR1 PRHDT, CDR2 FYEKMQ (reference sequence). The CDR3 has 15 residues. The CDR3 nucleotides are TGTGCCAGCAGTTCTAGCGGGAGGGGTACAGATACGCAGTATTTT. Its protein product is CASSSSGRGTDTQYF. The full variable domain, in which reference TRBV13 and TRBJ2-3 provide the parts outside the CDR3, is AAGVIQSPRHLIKEKRETATLKCYPIPRHDTVYWYQQGPGQDPQFLISFYEKMQSDKGSIPDRFSAQQFSDYHSELNMSSLELGDSALYFCASSSSGRGTDTQYFGPGTRLTVL.

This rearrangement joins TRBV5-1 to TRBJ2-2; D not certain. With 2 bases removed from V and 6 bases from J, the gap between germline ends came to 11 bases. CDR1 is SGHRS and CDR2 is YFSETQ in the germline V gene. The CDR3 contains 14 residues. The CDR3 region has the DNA TGCGCCAGCAGCTTTGGTCCCAGCCCCGGGGAGCTGTTTTTT. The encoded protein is CASSFGPSPGELFF. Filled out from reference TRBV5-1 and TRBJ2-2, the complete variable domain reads KAGVTQTPRYLIKTRGQQVTLSCSPISGHRSVSWYQQTPGQGLQFLFEYFSETQRNKGNFPGRFSGRQFSNSRSEMNVSTLELGDSALYLCASSFGPSPGELFFGEGSRLTVL.

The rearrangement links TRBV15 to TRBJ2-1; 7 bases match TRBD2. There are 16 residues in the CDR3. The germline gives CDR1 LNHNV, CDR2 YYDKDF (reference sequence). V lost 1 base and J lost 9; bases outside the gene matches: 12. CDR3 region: CATSRGRGSPGGEQFF. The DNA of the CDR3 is TGTGCCACCAGCAGAGGACGCGGGAGCCCTGGAGGTGAGCAGTTCTTC.

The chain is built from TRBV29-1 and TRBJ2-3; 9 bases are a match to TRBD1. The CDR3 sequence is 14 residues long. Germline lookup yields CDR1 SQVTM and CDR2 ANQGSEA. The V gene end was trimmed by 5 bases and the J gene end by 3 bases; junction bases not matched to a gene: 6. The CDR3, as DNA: TGCAGCGTTACAACAGGGGGCGCGACAGATACGCAGTATTTT. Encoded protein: CSVTTGGATDTQYF.

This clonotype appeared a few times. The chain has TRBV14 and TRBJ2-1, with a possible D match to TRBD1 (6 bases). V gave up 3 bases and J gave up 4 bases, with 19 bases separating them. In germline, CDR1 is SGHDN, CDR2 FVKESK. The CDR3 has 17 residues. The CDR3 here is CASSQGPGTTNYNEQFF. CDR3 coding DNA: TGTGCCAGCAGCCAGGGGCCTGGGACAACAAATTACAATGAGCAGTTCTTC.

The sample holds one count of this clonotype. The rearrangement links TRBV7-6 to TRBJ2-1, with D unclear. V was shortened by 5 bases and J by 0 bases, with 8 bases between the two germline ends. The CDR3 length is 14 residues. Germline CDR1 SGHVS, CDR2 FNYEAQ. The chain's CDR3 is CASSLKSSYNEQFF. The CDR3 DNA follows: TGTGCCAGCAGCCTCAAGTCCTCCTACAATGAGCAGTTCTTC.

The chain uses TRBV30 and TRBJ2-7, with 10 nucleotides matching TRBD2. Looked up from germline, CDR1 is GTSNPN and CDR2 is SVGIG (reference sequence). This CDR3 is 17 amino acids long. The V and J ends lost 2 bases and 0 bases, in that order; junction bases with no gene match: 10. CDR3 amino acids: CAWSLFHSGGLSYEQYF. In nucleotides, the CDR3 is TGTGCCTGGAGTCTCTTTCATAGCGGGGGGCTCTCCTACGAGCAGTACTTC.

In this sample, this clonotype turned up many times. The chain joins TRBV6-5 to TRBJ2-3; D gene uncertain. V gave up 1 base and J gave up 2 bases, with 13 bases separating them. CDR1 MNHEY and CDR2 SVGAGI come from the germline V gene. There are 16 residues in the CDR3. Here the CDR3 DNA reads TGTGCCAGCAGTTACTTCGGACCCACCTACACAGATACGCAGTATTTT. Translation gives CASSYFGPTYTDTQYF.

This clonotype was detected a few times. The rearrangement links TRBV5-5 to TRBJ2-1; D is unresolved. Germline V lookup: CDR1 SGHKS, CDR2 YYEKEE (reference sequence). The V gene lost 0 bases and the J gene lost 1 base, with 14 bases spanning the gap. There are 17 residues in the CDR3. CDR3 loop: CASSLEFQTTSYNEQFF. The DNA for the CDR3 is TGTGCCAGCAGCTTGGAGTTCCAGACGACTTCCTACAATGAGCAGTTCTTC.

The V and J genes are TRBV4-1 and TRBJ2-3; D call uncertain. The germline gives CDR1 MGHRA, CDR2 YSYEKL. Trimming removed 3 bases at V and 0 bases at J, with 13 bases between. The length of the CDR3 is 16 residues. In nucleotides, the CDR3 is TGCGCCAGCAGCCATTGGGCAGAGACTAGCACAGATACGCAGTATTTT. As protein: CASSHWAETSTDTQYF.

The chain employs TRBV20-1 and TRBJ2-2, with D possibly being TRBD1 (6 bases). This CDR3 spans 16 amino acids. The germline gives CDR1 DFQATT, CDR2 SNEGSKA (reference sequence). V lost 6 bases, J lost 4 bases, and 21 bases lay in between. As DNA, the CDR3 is TGCAGTGCGGAGGCGTATGGGGGCACGGGCACCGGGGAGCTGTTTTTT. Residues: CSAEAYGGTGTGELFF.

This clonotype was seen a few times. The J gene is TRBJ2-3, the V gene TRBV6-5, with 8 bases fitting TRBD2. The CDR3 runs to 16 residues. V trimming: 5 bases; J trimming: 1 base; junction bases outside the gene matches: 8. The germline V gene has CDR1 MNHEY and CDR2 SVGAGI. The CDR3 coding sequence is TGTGCCAGCAGTCTTCCGTATAGCGGGGGCACAGATACGCAGTATTTT. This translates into CASSLPYSGGTDTQYF.

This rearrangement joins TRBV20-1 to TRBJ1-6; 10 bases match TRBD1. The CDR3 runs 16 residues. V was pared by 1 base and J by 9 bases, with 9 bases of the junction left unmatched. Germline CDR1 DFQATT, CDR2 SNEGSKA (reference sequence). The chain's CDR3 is CSARARDRGEVSPLHF. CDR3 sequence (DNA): TGCAGTGCTAGAGCTCGGGACAGGGGCGAGGTTTCACCCCTCCACTTT.

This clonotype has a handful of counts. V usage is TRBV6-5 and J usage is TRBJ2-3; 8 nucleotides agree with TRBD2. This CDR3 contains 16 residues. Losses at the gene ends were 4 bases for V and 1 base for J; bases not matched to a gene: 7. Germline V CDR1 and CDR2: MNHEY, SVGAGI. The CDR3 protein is CASSSGLTSGTDTQYF. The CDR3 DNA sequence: TGTGCCAGCAGTTCGGGGTTGACTAGCGGCACAGATACGCAGTATTTT.

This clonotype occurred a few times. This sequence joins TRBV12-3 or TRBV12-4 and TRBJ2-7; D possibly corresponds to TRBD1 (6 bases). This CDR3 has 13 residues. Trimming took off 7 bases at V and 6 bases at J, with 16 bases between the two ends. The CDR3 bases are TGTGCCAGCACCCCCCAGCAAGGGGGCGAGCAGTACTTC. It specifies CASTPQQGGEQYF.

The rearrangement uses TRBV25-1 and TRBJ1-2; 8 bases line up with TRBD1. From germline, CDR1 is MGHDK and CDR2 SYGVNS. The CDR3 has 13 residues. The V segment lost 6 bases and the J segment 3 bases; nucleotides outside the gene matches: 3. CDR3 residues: CASRQTGDYGYTF. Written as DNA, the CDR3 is TGTGCCAGCAGACAGACAGGGGACTATGGCTACACCTTC.

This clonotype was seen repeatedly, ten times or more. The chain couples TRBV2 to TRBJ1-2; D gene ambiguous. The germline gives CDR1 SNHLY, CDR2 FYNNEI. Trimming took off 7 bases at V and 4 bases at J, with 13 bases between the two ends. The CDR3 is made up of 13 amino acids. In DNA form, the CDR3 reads TGTGCCAGCAACCATGCCCTAGGCTATGGCTACACCTTC. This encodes CASNHALGYGYTF.

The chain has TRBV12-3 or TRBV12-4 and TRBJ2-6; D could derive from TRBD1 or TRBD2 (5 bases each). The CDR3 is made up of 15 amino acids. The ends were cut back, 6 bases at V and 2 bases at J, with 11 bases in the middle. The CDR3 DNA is TGTGCCAGCAGCCCTGGGACGCCTGGGGCCAACGTCCTGACTTTC. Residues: CASSPGTPGANVLTF.

Written as DNA, the CDR3 is TGTGCCAGCAGGACAGGGGGCCTCTCAGACTATGGCTACACCTTC. This encodes CASRTGGLSDYGYTF. V is TRBV27 and J is TRBJ1-2; 10 bases match TRBD1. Losses at the gene ends were 6 bases for V and 3 bases for J; bases not matched to a gene: 7. The CDR3 consists of 15 residues. Germline V gene lookup returns CDR1 MNHEY and CDR2 SMNVEV (reference sequence).

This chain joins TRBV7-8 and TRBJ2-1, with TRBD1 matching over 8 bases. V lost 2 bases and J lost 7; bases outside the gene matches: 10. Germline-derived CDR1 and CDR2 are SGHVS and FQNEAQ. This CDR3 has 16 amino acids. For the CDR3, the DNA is TGTGCCAGCAGCTTAACTTGGCCAGGGGGCTCTAATGAGCAGTTCTTC. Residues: CASSLTWPGGSNEQFF. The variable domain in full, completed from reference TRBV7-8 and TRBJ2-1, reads GAGVSQSPRYKVAKRGQDVALRCDPISGHVSLFWYQQALGQGPEFLTYFQNEAQLDKSGLPSDRFFAERPEGSVSTLKIQRTQQEDSAVYLCASSLTWPGGSNEQFFGPGTRLTVL.

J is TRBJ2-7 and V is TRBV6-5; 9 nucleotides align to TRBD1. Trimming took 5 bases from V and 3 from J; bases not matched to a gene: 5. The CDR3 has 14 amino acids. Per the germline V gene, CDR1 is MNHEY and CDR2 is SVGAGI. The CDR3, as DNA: TGTGCCAGCAGTCCCGACAGGGGGATCTACGAGCAGTACTTC. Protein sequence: CASSPDRGIYEQYF.

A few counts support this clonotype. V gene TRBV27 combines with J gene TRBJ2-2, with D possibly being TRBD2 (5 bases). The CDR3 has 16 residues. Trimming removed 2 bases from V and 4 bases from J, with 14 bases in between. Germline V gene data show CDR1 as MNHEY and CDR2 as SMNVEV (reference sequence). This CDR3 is CASSLAGPVFTGELFF. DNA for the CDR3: TGTGCCAGCAGTTTAGCGGGCCCCGTCTTCACCGGGGAGCTGTTTTTT.

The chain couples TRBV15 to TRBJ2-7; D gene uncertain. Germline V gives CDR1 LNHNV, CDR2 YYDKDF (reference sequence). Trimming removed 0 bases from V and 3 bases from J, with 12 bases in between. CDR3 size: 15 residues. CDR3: CATSRDIPYHYEQYF. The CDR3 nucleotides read TGTGCCACCAGCAGAGATATACCCTATCACTACGAGCAGTACTTC. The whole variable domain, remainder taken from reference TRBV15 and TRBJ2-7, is DAMVIQNPRYQVTQFGKPVTLSCSQTLNHNVMYWYQQKSSQAPKLLFHYYDKDFNNEADTPDNFQSRRPNTSFCFLDIRSPGLGDTAMYLCATSRDIPYHYEQYFGPGTRLTVT.

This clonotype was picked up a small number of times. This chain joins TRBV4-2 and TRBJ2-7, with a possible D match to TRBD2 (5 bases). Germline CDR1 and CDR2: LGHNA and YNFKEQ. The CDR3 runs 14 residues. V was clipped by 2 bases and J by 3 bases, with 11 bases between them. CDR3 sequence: CASSQSIGGYEQYF. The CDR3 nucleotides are TGTGCCAGCAGCCAAAGTATAGGAGGCTACGAGCAGTACTTC.

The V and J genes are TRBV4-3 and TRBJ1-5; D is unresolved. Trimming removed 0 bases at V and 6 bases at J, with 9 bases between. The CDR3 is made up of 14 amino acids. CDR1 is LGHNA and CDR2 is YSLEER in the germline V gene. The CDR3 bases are TGCGCCAGCAGCCAAGATGGAGGGAGTCAGCCCCAGCATTTT. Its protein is CASSQDGGSQPQHF.

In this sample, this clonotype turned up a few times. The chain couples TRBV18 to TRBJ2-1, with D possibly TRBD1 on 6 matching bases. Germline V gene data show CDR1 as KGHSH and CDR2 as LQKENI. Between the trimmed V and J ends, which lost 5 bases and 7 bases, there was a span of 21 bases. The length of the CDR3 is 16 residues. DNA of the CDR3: TGTGCCAGCTCATCGGACAGTCCGGGACGGGGAAATGAGCAGTTCTTC. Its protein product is CASSSDSPGRGNEQFF. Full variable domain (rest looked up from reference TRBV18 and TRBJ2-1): NAGVMQNPRHLVRRRGQEARLRCSPMKGHSHVYWYRQLPEEGLKFMVYLQKENIIDESGMPKERFSAEFPKEGPSILRIQQVVRGDSAAYFCASSSDSPGRGNEQFFGPGTRLTVL.